A single sample is the source of the 17 T cell receptor beta chains below, sequenced in a study of OX40 agonist ivuxolimab in advanced cancers. The library was built by means of the immunoSEQ multiplex PCR assay. TCRdb retrieved this table from immuneACCESS and kept in-frame rearrangements only. Not all clones are present; in checked studies, unresolved V genes account for under half, and no reason is known for the remainder. The sample records approximately 79,000 clones, approximately 86% of which are singletons. The ten largest clonotypes hold about 1% of the sample. Specimen: CD4+ or CD8+ T cells sorted from blood, collected in a trial of the OX40 agonist ivuxolimab. The receptor source for this set is an adult with an advanced solid tumor such as melanoma, head and neck, liver or kidney cancer.

The V and J genes are TRBV9 and TRBJ1-1; 8 nucleotides line up with TRBD1. Trimming cost V 0 bases and J 5 bases; bases outside gene matches: 9. Germline V gene data show CDR1 as SGDLS and CDR2 as YYNGEE. The CDR3 is 16 amino acids. The CDR3 is CASSVVTGASGTEAFF. The CDR3 DNA reads TGTGCCAGCAGCGTAGTGACAGGGGCTTCGGGTACTGAAGCTTTCTTT.

The genes are TRBV9 and TRBJ2-2; D is ambiguous. Germline CDR1 and CDR2: SGDLS and YYNGEE. V gave up 0 bases and J gave up 4 bases, with 4 bases separating them. CDR3 length: 13 amino acids. DNA for the CDR3: TGTGCCAGCAGCGTAGTAAGCACCGGGGAGCTGTTTTTT. It yields the protein CASSVVSTGELFF. Full variable domain (missing parts from reference TRBV9 and TRBJ2-2): DSGVTQTPKHLITATGQRVTLRCSPRSGDLSVYWYQQSLDQGLQFLIQYYNGEERAKGNILERFSAQQFPDLHSELNLSSLELGDSALYFCASSVVSTGELFFGEGSRLTVL.

The chain recombines TRBV6-5 with TRBJ2-3; tentative D call: TRBD1 (7 bases). In germline, CDR1 is MNHEY, CDR2 SVGAGI. Trimming pared 8 bases from V and 2 bases from J, leaving 17 bases between. The CDR3 loop spans 15 amino acids. The CDR3, as DNA: TGTGCCAGCGGCCCCCAGGGGGGACACACAGATACGCAGTATTTT. It yields the protein CASGPQGGHTDTQYF.

The chain links TRBV6-6 to TRBJ2-7; 7 bases fit TRBD2. This CDR3 comprises 15 residues. CDR1 MNHNY and CDR2 SVGAGI come from the germline V gene (reference sequence). V trimming: 6 bases; J trimming: 0 bases; junction bases outside the gene matches: 8. The CDR3 here is CASRPRGGSSYEQYF. The CDR3 DNA reads TGTGCCAGCAGACCCCGGGGAGGGAGCTCCTACGAGCAGTACTTC.

The J gene is TRBJ1-4, the V gene TRBV19; no clear D gene. Germline loops: CDR1 LNHDA, CDR2 SQIVND (reference sequence). The CDR3 is 15 amino acids. V shed 3 bases and J shed 1 base, with 9 bases lying between them. As DNA, the CDR3 is TGTGCCAGTAGTATGGGGTTTCTAACTAATGAAAAACTGTTTTTT. It yields the protein CASSMGFLTNEKLFF. Full variable domain (outside the CDR3, taken from reference TRBV19 and TRBJ1-4): DGGITQSPKYLFRKEGQNVTLSCEQNLNHDAMYWYRQDPGQGLRLIYYSQIVNDFQKGDIAEGYSVSREKKESFPLTVTSAQKNPTAFYLCASSMGFLTNEKLFFGSGTQLSVL.

The genes are TRBV11-2 and TRBJ2-7; 9 nucleotides align to TRBD2. The germline CDR1 and CDR2 sequences are SGHAT and FQNNGV. The CDR3 consists of 17 residues. The V segment lost 5 bases and the J segment 4 bases; nucleotides outside the gene matches: 15. The CDR3 protein is CASSPDQWASGDYEQYF. The CDR3 DNA is TGTGCCAGCAGCCCAGATCAATGGGCTAGCGGGGATTACGAGCAGTACTTC.

In this sample, this clone turned up once. The chain is built from TRBV4-1 and TRBJ2-7; tentatively, D is TRBD1 or TRBD2 (5 bases each). The V gene's germline CDR1 is MGHRA and CDR2 YSYEKL. The V gene lost 4 bases and the J gene lost 0 bases, with 13 bases spanning the gap. This CDR3 is 15 amino acids long. CDR3 sequence: CASSRGTFSSYEQYF. The CDR3 bases are TGCGCCAGCAGCCGGGGGACGTTCAGCTCCTACGAGCAGTACTTC.

This sequence joins TRBV9 and TRBJ2-3; 12 bases map to TRBD2. The germline V gene encodes CDR1 SGDLS and CDR2 YYNGEE. This CDR3 is built from 16 residues. Trimming cost V 0 bases and J 4 bases; bases outside gene matches: 3. CDR3 protein: CASSVAPSGGADTQYF. The CDR3 coding sequence is TGTGCCAGCAGCGTAGCCCCTAGCGGGGGGGCAGATACGCAGTATTTT.

This chain joins TRBV5-4 and TRBJ2-2; 8 nucleotides agree with TRBD2. This CDR3 spans 18 amino acids. Germline values: CDR1 SGHNT, CDR2 YYREEE (reference sequence). V dropped 0 bases and J dropped 6; count of bases not matched to a gene: 13. The CDR3 nucleotides are TGTGCCAGCAGCTTGGGGGGTAGCGGGATCCCGACGGCCGGGGAGCTGTTTTTT. Protein sequence: CASSLGGSGIPTAGELFF.

This chain uses TRBV5-4 with TRBJ2-3; the match to TRBD1 covers 11 bases. The CDR3 covers 18 residues. Trimming cost V 4 bases and J 4 bases; bases outside gene matches: 14. Germline values: CDR1 SGHNT, CDR2 YYREEE (reference sequence). The CDR3 DNA is TGTGCCAGCAGCCGAGGGACAGGGGGTAGTTCTGGTGCAGATACGCAGTATTTT. Protein: CASSRGTGGSSGADTQYF.

The chain uses TRBV5-1 and TRBJ1-1; D is undetermined. CDR3 size: 13 residues. Trimming took off 4 bases at V and 6 bases at J, with 13 bases between the two ends. Per germline, CDR1 SGHRS and CDR2 YFSETQ. The CDR3 sequence is CASSLPDVAEAFF. The CDR3 nucleotides are TGCGCCAGCAGCCTCCCGGATGTCGCTGAAGCTTTCTTT.

The chain joins TRBV5-1 to TRBJ1-5, with a possible D match to TRBD1 (5 bases). The germline CDR1 and CDR2 sequences are SGHRS and YFSETQ. Trimming cost V 0 bases and J 3 bases, with 13 bases left between them. This CDR3 is 16 amino acids long. The CDR3 DNA sequence: TGCGCCAGCAGCTTGGAAGCAGGGAGGAACAATCAGCCCCAGCATTTT. Its translation: CASSLEAGRNNQPQHF.

This chain joins TRBV7-2 and TRBJ1-6; D is unresolved. The CDR3 length is 15 residues. Trimming removed 1 base from V and 7 bases from J, with 11 bases in between. Germline V lookup: CDR1 SGHTA, CDR2 FQGNSA. The CDR3 loop reads CASSLEARGNSPLHF. The CDR3 DNA sequence: TGTGCCAGCAGCTTAGAGGCCCGAGGGAATTCACCCCTCCACTTT.

The rearrangement uses TRBV5-1 and TRBJ1-1; no clear D gene. This CDR3 spans 12 amino acids. CDR1 and CDR2 from the germline V gene are SGHRS and YFSETQ. V was trimmed by 4 bases and J by 4 bases, leaving 8 bases between them. The CDR3 reads CASSKEGTEAFF. DNA for the CDR3: TGCGCCAGCAGCAAGGAAGGCACTGAAGCTTTCTTT.

The V call is TRBV4-1, the J call TRBJ1-4; D ambiguous. V was pared by 2 bases and J by 1 base, with 23 bases between. Germline V lookup: CDR1 MGHRA, CDR2 YSYEKL. There are 20 residues in the CDR3. The CDR3 bases are TGCGCCAGCAGCCAACCCTTCCCCCAGGAGCGGACCATAACTAATGAAAAACTGTTTTTT. This encodes CASSQPFPQERTITNEKLFF.

The chain couples TRBV6-1 to TRBJ2-2; the D gene is possibly TRBD2 (5 bases). V was shortened by 0 bases and J by 7 bases, with 12 bases between the two germline ends. This CDR3 region has 15 residues. Germline CDR1 is MNHNS and CDR2 is SASEGT. CDR3 protein: CASSEARGGGGELFF. The CDR3 DNA reads as TGTGCCAGCAGTGAAGCTCGAGGTGGAGGCGGGGAGCTGTTTTTT.

The chain has TRBV11-1 and TRBJ2-5; no reliable D call. Germline-derived CDR1 and CDR2 are SGHAT and FQDESV (reference sequence). The CDR3 spans 13 residues. V was shortened by 1 base and J by 13 bases, with 16 bases between the two germline ends. The CDR3 loop is CASSLGFRDSLYF. CDR3 in DNA: TGTGCCAGCAGCTTAGGTTTCCGAGACTCCTTGTACTTC. The full variable domain, with the rest looked up from reference TRBV11-1 and TRBJ2-5, is EAEVAQSPRYKITEKSQAVAFWCDPISGHATLYWYRQILGQGPELLVQFQDESVVDDSQLPKDRFSAERLKGVDSTLKIQPAELGDSAMYLCASSLGFRDSLYFGPGTRLLVL.